This TCR beta chain was retrieved from a study of OX40 agonist ivuxolimab in advanced cancers. Regarding the study in general: Ivuxolimab was a fully human IgG2 agonistic monoclonal antibody targeting the costimulatory receptor OX40 (CD134). Intravenous ivuxolimab was administered to patients every 2 weeks at six dose levels: 0.01, 0.1, 0.3, 1.5, 3 and 10 mg/kg. Patients were allowed to have had prior anti-PD-1, anti-PD-L1 or anti-CTLA-4 therapy, and approximately 37% of the dose-escalation patients had been treated with checkpoint inhibitors. Partial responses occurred in three dose-escalation patients, of whom one had hepatocellular carcinoma and two had cutaneous melanoma. The paper covers the monotherapy dose-escalation part of the phase I ivuxolimab trial, which included N ≈ 52 patients. Peripheral TCRbeta sequencing aimed to test whether ivuxolimab altered TCR sequence diversity and caused clonal T-cell expansion. Of the 50 to 55 patients in dose escalation, about 20 had hepatocellular carcinoma, some 15 had melanoma, 9 had renal cell carcinoma and 9 had head and neck cancer. In the dose-escalation cohort, more than 75% of patients were male, and the mean age was approximately 60 years, with a range of about 23 to 80.

As encoded in the germline V gene (reference sequence), CDR1 is MNHEY while CDR2 is SMNVEV. Reading from cysteine to phenylalanine, the CDR3 counts 14 amino acids. Of all the DNA, just the CDR3 is kept, 42 bases in frame from base 1. V gives up 3 bases and J gives up 5 bases, and the segment between their germline ends measures 11 bases. To sequence the TCRbeta CDR3 region, genomic DNA was isolated from the sorted cells. TCRbeta CDR3 regions were sequenced using the immunoSEQ Assay. The immuneACCESS repertoire file appears here via TCRdb, limited to in-frame rearrangements. These files lack a portion of the clones; in checked studies, under half of the deficit traces to unresolved V genes, and the cause of the others is not known. A total of approximately 58,000 clones appear in this sample, about 81% of them only once. The ten most abundant clones make up roughly 1.9% of the sample. Remarks on this clone: It lacks a known antigen. There are no base qualities to consult, and no much larger clone falls within one base.

Patients with autoimmune disease history or receiving systemic immunosuppression were excluded from the trial. Peripheral blood for TCR sequencing was drawn from every dose cohort at baseline, at cycle 4 day 1 and at cycle 7 day 1. Samples came from an open-label, multicenter, first-in-human phase I dose-escalation trial of ivuxolimab. Adults with locally advanced or metastatic head and neck squamous cell, hepatocellular, melanoma or renal cell carcinoma were enrolled in the trial. Before TCR sequencing, CD4+ T cells and CD8+ T cells from peripheral blood were sorted into separate populations. The full study reports these points: At doses of 0.1 to 3.0 mg/kg, clonal expansion of both CD4+ and CD8+ blood T cells was observed from baseline to week 6. After ivuxolimab, expanded clones were on average more numerous among CD8+ T cells than among CD4+ T cells. The antigen specificity of the clonally expanded peripheral T cells was not determined. Low levels of normalized T-cell clonal expansion were also shown by some nonresponding patients. In the 0.1-3.0 mg/kg groups, partial responders were among the patients with the lowest normalized peripheral clonal expansion, particularly in CD8+ T cells.

The sequencing used CD4+ or CD8+ T cells sorted from blood, collected in a trial of the OX40 agonist ivuxolimab. The chain is made from TRBV27 and TRBJ1-5; the D segment cannot be called with confidence. The sequence came from an adult with an advanced solid tumor such as melanoma, head and neck, liver or kidney cancer. CDR3 region: CASSFRPYDQPQHF. The DNA sequence is given as TGTGCCAGCAGTTTCCGGCCGTACGATCAGCCCCAGCATTTT.